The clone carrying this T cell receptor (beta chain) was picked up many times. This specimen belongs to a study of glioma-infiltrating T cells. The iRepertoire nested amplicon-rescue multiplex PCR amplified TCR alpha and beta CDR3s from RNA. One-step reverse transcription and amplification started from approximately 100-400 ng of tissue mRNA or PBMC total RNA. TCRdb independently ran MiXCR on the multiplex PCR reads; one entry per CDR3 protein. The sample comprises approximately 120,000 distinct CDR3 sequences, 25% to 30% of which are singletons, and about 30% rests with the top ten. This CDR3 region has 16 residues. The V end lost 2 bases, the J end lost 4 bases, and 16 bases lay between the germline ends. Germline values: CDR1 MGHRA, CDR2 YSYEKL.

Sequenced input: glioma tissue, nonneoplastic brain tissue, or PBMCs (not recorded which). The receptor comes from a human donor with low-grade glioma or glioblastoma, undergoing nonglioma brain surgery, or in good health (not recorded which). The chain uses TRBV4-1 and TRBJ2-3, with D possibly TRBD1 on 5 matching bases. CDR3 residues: CASSQLDPRAADTQYF. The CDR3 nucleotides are TGCGCCAGCAGCCAATTAGACCCCAGGGCGGCAGATACGCAGTATTTT.